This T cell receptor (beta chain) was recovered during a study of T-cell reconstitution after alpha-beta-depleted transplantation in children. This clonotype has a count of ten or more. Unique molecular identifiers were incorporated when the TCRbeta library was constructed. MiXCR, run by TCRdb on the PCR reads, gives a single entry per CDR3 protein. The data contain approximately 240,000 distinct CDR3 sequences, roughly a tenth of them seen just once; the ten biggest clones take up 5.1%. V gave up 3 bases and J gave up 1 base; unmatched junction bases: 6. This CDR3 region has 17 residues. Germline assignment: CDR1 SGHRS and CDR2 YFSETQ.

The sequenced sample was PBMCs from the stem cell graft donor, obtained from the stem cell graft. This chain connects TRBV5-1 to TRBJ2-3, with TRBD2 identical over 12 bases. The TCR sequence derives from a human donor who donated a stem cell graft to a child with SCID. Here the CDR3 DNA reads TGCGCCAGCAGCTCCGGACGGACTAGCGGGGGCACAGATACGCAGTATTTT. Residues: CASSSGRTSGGTDTQYF.